This TCR beta chain came from a study of identical twins. V gave up 3 bases and J gave up 4 bases, with 16 bases separating them. The CDR3 covers 15 residues. Through template switching, a universal primer site was introduced, and the cDNA contained unique molecular identifiers. TCRdb itself ran the 5' RACE reads through MiXCR, one entry per CDR3 protein. Here the sample spans about 430,000 distinct CDR3 sequences, roughly 18% being singletons. Broader study findings: Twin-shared out-of-frame alpha sequences were enriched for low generation probability. Twins' excess sharing was less marked for out-of-frame beta sequences.

Regarding this clonotype: Antigen unknown.

Sequencing used naive T cells sorted from blood. The rearrangement links TRBV12-3 or TRBV12-4 to TRBJ2-7; D remains unclear. This receptor was obtained from a man between 45 and 60 years old in good health. CDR3 sequence reads: CASSLSPLGGYEQYF. The CDR3 region has the DNA TGTGCCAGCAGTTTGAGCCCCTTGGGCGGTTACGAGCAGTACTTC.